This TCR beta chain was profiled in a study of spatial heterogeneity in lung cancer. Germline-derived CDR1 and CDR2 are PRHDT and FYEKMQ (reference sequence). This CDR3 contains 15 residues. With V trimmed by 8 bases and J by 4 bases, 13 bases remained unmatched. From the 5' RACE reads, TCRdb called clonotypes with MiXCR, one entry per CDR3 protein. In the table there are roughly 4,000 distinct CDR3 sequences, under 13% of which are singletons. For this clonotype: Its matching antigen is unknown.

Time point indicated: sample taken at primary tumor resection. Untreated early-stage non-small cell lung cancer patients, around 72 in total, were the donors. Study-wide points: Quantities of ubiquitous and regional expanded TCRs paralleled ubiquitous and regional nonsynonymous mutations, respectively. It was found that expanded intratumoral alpha and beta TCR counts tracked tumor mutation counts.

The sequence was obtained from a female donor with early-stage non-small cell lung cancer. The rearrangement links TRBV13 to TRBJ2-7, with 8 bases lining up with TRBD1. The source material was lung tumor tissue, sampled at surgery. As DNA, the CDR3 is TGTGCCAGCGCCCGGAAGGCAGGGGGCGGGTACGAGCAGTACTTC. This encodes CASARKAGGGYEQYF.